Below, 10 T cell receptor beta chains from the same sample are listed, as sequenced in a study of sequential checkpoint blockade in melanoma (dated by TCRdb to between 2019 and 2020). The library came from the immunoSEQ multiplex PCR assay. TCRdb mirrors the immuneACCESS table, restricted to in-frame sequences. Some clones are absent from its copies; in checked studies, under half trace to an unresolved V gene, and the reason for the others is unknown. In all, the sample holds tens of thousands of clones, and about four fifths of those were seen once. Jointly, the top ten make up around 5.8% of the sample. The treatment or condition label, read with the paper, signifies: randomized to nivolumab then ipilimumab (arm A) or the reverse (arm B). The material sequenced was CD8+ T cells sorted from blood (inferred from file names), taken from a patient given nivolumab and ipilimumab in sequence. The receptors originated from a human donor with melanoma.

This clone showed up just a few times. The V gene is TRBV19, the J gene TRBJ1-5; D is undetermined. CDR3 size: 12 residues. Between the trimmed V and J ends, which lost 3 bases and 6 bases, there was a span of 6 bases. The germline gives CDR1 LNHDA, CDR2 SQIVND (reference sequence). CDR3 in DNA: TGTGCCAGTAGTATGAGTACTCAGCCCCAGCATTTT. Translation: CASSMSTQPQHF.

The V call is TRBV6-5, the J call TRBJ2-3; 9 positions match TRBD1. Germline assignment: CDR1 MNHEY and CDR2 SVGAGI. The CDR3 spans 16 residues. V dropped 4 bases and J dropped 3; count of bases not matched to a gene: 8. The chain's CDR3 is CASSSPPGQGTDTQYF. Here the CDR3 DNA reads TGTGCCAGCAGTTCCCCACCGGGACAGGGTACAGATACGCAGTATTTT.

The chain carries TRBV13 and TRBJ2-1; D call uncertain. Trimming removed 0 bases at V and 0 bases at J, with 6 bases between. Germline-derived CDR1 and CDR2 are PRHDT and FYEKMQ (reference sequence). The CDR3 has 15 amino acids. The CDR3 is CASSLGGRSYNEQFF. The CDR3 nucleotides are TGTGCCAGCAGCTTAGGGGGCCGCTCCTACAATGAGCAGTTCTTC.

The V call is TRBV29-1, the J call TRBJ2-1; 8 bases align to TRBD1. With V trimmed by 2 bases and J by 2 bases, 8 bases remained unmatched. This CDR3 is 16 amino acids long. Per the germline V gene, CDR1 is SQVTM and CDR2 is ANQGSEA. The CDR3 DNA is TGCAGCGTTGAACCCCCGGACAGGGAGGCCTACAATGAGCAGTTCTTC. As protein: CSVEPPDREAYNEQFF.

The rearrangement links TRBV5-1 to TRBJ2-5; unclear D gene. Gene TRBJ2-7 matches the end of the DNA better, so the J call may be wrong. The germline gives CDR1 SGHRS, CDR2 YFSETQ. CDR3 length: 13 residues. CDR3 sequence reads: CASSLAEPYEQYF. CDR3 coding DNA: TGCGCCAGCAGCTTGGCCGAGCCGTACGAGCAGTACTTC.

The V and J genes are TRBV19 and TRBJ1-1, with 9 bases fitting TRBD1. After removal of 3 bases from V and 5 bases from J, the junction contained 4 bases not matched to a gene. Germline CDR1 is LNHDA and CDR2 is SQIVND (reference sequence). The CDR3 runs 14 residues. The CDR3 protein is CASSIWTGETEAFF. CDR3 nucleotide sequence: TGTGCCAGTAGTATCTGGACAGGGGAAACTGAAGCTTTCTTT.

This clone was counted once. The chain has TRBV5-1 and TRBJ2-3; D is perhaps TRBD2 (5 bases). The CDR3 has 14 amino acids. V was pared by 3 bases and J by 2 bases, with 10 bases between. Germline V gene data show CDR1 as SGHRS and CDR2 as YFSETQ. In DNA form, the CDR3 reads TGCGCCAGCAGCTCTCCGGGAACCACAGATACGCAGTATTTT. Translation: CASSSPGTTDTQYF.

This chain links TRBV28 with TRBJ1-2, with D uncertain. Germline CDR1 is MDHEN and CDR2 is SYDVKM. Trimming cost V 6 bases and J 5 bases, with 16 bases left between them. The CDR3 is 14 amino acids. The CDR3 DNA reads as TGTGCCAGCAGCAGATACACCAAGAAATATGGCTACACCTTC. Residues: CASSRYTKKYGYTF.

The chain links TRBV5-6 to TRBJ2-7; D is ambiguous. Trimming stripped 2 bases from V and 2 bases from J, with 8 bases between. Germline CDR1 is SGHDT and CDR2 is YYEEEE. The CDR3 is made up of 13 amino acids. CDR3 sequence (DNA): TGTGCCAGCAGCTTAGGAAGCGCCTACGAGCAGTACTTC. It encodes CASSLGSAYEQYF.

The rearrangement links TRBV6-1 to TRBJ2-7, with D possibly being TRBD1 (6 bases). Germline V gives CDR1 MNHNS, CDR2 SASEGT. The CDR3 is 15 amino acids. The V gene lost 3 bases and the J gene lost 2 bases, with 14 bases spanning the gap. CDR3 amino acids: CASSEFRDNAYEQYF. CDR3 nucleotides: TGTGCCAGCAGTGAGTTCAGGGACAACGCCTACGAGCAGTACTTC.